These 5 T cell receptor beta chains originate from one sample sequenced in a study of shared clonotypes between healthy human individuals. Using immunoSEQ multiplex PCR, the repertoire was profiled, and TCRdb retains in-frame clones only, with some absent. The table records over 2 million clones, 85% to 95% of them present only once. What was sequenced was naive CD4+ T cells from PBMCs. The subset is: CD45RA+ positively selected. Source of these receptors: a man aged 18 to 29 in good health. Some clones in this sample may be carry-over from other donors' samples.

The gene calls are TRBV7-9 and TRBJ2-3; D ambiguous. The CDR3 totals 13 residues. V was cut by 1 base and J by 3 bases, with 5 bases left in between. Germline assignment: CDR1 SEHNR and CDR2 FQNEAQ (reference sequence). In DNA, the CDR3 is TGTGCCAGCAGCTTAGATCTTACAGATACGCAGTATTTT. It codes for CASSLDLTDTQYF.

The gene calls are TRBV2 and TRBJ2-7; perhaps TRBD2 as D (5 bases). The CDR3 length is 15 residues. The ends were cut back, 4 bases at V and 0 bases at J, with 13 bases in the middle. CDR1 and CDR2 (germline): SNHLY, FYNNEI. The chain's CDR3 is CASSVGGGSSYEQYF. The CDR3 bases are TGTGCCAGCAGTGTGGGTGGTGGGAGCTCCTACGAGCAGTACTTC.

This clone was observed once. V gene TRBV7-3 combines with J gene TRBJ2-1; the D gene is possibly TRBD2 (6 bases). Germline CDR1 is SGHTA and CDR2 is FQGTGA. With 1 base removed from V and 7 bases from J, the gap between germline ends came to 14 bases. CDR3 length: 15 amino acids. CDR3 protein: CASSLNRDSQNEQFF. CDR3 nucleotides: TGTGCCAGCAGCTTAAACCGGGACTCGCAAAATGAGCAGTTCTTC.

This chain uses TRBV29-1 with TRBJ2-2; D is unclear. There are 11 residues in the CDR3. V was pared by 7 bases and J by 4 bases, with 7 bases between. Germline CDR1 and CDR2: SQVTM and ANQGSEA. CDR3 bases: TGCAGCGGGTCTAGCACCGGGGAGCTGTTTTTT. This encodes CSGSSTGELFF.

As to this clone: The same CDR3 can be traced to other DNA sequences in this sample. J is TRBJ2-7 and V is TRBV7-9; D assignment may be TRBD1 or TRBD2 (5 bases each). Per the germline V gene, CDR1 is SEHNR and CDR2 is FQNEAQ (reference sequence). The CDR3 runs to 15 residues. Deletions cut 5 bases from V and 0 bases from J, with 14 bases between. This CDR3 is CASSVGTASSYEQYF. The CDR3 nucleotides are TGTGCCAGCAGCGTAGGGACGGCGAGCTCCTACGAGCAGTACTTC.